What follows describes a single T cell receptor (beta chain). This clonotype was seen a few times. Its antigen target is currently unknown. Base qualities are not recorded, but no much larger clone differs from it by a single base. Donors were 30 to 45 systemically healthy Caucasian individuals from Russia aged roughly 6 to 90 years. Each donor gave 8 to 10 milliliters of peripheral blood, drawn into EDTA-treated Vacutainer tubes. PBMCs were isolated by Ficoll-Paque density-gradient centrifugation, with at least 6 million obtained per sample. Trizol reagent was used to extract total RNA from PBMCs, with at least 5.5 micrograms per sample. For every donor, an aliquot of PBMCs went through flow cytometry to measure the percentages of naive CD45RAhigh/CD27high T cells. The library was built by means of 5' RACE. Sequencing was performed on an Illumina HiSeq 2500. A second about 7 to 11 cycle PCR used a sample-barcoded 5' primer and a J-beta primer mix. A unique molecular identifier was introduced onto each TCR beta cDNA molecule by a template-switch 5' adaptor carrying 12 random nucleotides. Each sample yielded at least 2.5 million CDR3-containing paired-end reads. First-strand cDNA was synthesized from all RNA with the Mint cDNA synthesis kit, primed by a TRBC-specific oligonucleotide. After uracil-DNA glycosylase treatment, a first 18-cycle PCR used universal primers M1SS and BC2_uni_R on all cDNA. In the authors' own workflow: For normalization, 1 million high-quality reads were randomly selected from each sample, with every read carrying a distinct molecular identifier. Reads sharing molecular identifiers were discarded rather than binned into consensus sequences. MiTCR, with a Q25 quality threshold and the strictest error-elimination algorithm, was used for CDR3 identification, clonotype clustering and error correction. A nonparametric unseen species model with Euler transformation was used to estimate a lower bound on total TCR beta diversity. TCRdb redid the processing of the public reads, applying fastp at Q25 and MiXCR, and retained in-frame beta chains. Rows with one shared CDR3 protein collapse into an entry with the most common genes and DNA. These V and J calls derive from TCRdb rather than the authors' analysis. The sample yields around 700,000 distinct CDR3 sequences; 25% were counted once. The top ten constitute roughly a tenth of the sample.

This sample is drawn from a study of blood T cells in healthy people across ages (dated by TCRdb to between 2015 and 2016). Some background on the complete study: Template switching captured roughly one uniquely barcoded TCR beta cDNA molecule per two T cells in model experiments. Using deep sequencing normalized with unique cDNA molecular identifiers, the study measured how TCR beta repertoire diversity changes with age. Four age groups were formed from the donors: young (average about 16 years), middle-aged (just under 40), aged (62) and long-lived (around 82). Two additional independent replicas of 1 million unique cDNA reads from the same blood draw were analyzed for two donors (one aged 18 to 30 and one aged 80 or older).

Beyond this particular receptor, the publication reports: Bulk unsorted PBMC profiling prevented conclusive comparison of naive and antigen-experienced compartments. Compared with the aged group, the long-lived group had more naive CD4+ T cells, fewer expanded clones and increased TCR diversity, suggesting age selection. The CMV infection status of donors was not known, potentially confounding age-related changes in expanded clonotypes. Estimates of total diversity based on one million sequenced T cells were considered lower bounds and underestimates. Observed TCR beta diversity per million T cells fell roughly linearly with age, and a significant reduction was already apparent by age around 36. A strong correlation was found between observed TCR beta diversity and the percentage of naive T cells measured by flow cytometry.

V is trimmed back by 2 bases and J by 1 base, and the junction contains 5 bases that no gene match accounts for. The CDR3 covers 15 residues, taking in both the cysteine and the phenylalanine. Here the CDR3 DNA is all that survives: 45 bases in frame from base 1. Based on the germline V gene, the CDR1 and CDR2 sequences are LGHNA and YNFKEQ. This sample was shared with a second study, whose subject was T cells of mothers and their children. As the second study states: Donors were nine systemically healthy Caucasian individuals: three mothers and their six children. cDNA synthesis used all of the extracted RNA, with 1.5 ug of RNA in each 15 ul reaction. Sample barcodes and 2-4 random nucleotides were added via the M1S primer in the second PCR. More than 9 million TCR beta CDR3 reads were obtained from each mother, and about 3 million reads were obtained from each child. In both related and unrelated pairs, thymic selection shapes the output of TCR recombination in a similar way, with inherited differences having only a minor effect. Normalized repertoire overlap in related mother-child pairs was always slightly higher than in unrelated mother-child pairs, but the difference was never significant. No persistent microchimeric T cell clones were found, with a detection sensitivity of approximately 110 clones per million clonotypes. In the study, deep NGS was used to compare the TCR beta repertoires of mothers and children, and features distinguishing related mother-child pairs from unrelated individuals were sought. The mean age was roughly 44 +/- 4 years for the mothers and approximately 11 +/- 4 years for the children. After adapters were ligated using NEBNext reagents, the libraries underwent 100+100 nt paired-end sequencing on an Illumina HiSeq 2000. Mother and child libraries were prepared a month apart and sequenced in separate runs to prevent cross-contamination. For each donor, somewhere between roughly 450,000 and 2,000,000 distinct TCR beta clonotypes were identified. Naive TCR beta clonotypes were estimated from low-frequency clonotypes matched to each donor's FACS-determined naive share, without sorting.

This sequence uses TRBV4-2 and TRBJ2-7; 7 central nucleotides agree with TRBD1. Source material: blood. The receptor comes from a boy aged 10-17 years in good health. The CDR3 sequence is CASSQRETGSYEQYF. The DNA is as follows: TGTGCCAGCAGCCAAAGAGAGACAGGGTCCTACGAGCAGTACTTC.